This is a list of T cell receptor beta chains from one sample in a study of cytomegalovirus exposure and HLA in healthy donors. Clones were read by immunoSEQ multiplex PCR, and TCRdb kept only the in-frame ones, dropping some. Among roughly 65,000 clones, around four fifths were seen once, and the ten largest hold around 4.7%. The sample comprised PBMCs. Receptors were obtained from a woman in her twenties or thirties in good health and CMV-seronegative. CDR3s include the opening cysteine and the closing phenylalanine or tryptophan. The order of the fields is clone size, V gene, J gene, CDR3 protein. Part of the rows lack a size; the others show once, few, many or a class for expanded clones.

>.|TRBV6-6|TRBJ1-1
CASSIAPGAFF
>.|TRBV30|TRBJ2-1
CAWSEPGQGARNEQFF
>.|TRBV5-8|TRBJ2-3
CASSLVGVGDPTDTQYF
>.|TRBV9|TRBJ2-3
CASSPRAGGPVDTQYF
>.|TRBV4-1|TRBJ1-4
CASSRGPGREKLFF
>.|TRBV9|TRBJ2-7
CASSPTSTGASYEQYF
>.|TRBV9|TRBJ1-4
CASSVGGQRGEKLFF
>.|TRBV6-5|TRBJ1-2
CASSSEGTAYGYTF
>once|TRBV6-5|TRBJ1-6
CASSTSGNSPLHF
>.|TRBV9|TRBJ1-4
CASSVEGGNEKLFF
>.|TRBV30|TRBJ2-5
CAWSRQGQETQYF
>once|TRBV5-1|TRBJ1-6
CASSLTGQGVPGSPLHF
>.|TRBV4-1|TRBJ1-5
CASSQVKGENQPQHF
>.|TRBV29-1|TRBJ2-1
CSVVRDSSYNEQFF
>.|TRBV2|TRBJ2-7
CATSTGGATGPSYEQYF
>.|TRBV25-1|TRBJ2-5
CASSDGVRESETQYF
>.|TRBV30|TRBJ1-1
CAWSTGRGTEAFF
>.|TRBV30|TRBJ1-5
CAWSYQGYQPQHF
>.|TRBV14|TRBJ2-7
CASSHWDSIDEQYF
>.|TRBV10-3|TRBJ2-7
CASRLAGGIEQYF
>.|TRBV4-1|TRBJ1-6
CASSQVGGKNNSPLHF
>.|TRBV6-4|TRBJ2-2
CASSAANTGELFF
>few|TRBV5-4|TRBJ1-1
CASSEDRVPMNTEAFF
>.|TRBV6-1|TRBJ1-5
CASSGQVGQPQHF
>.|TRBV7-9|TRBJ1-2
CASSPLVANYGYTF
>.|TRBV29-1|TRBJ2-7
CSVASGLNYEQYF
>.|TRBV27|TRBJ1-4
CASSFRAGELFF
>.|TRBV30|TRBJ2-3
CALQLGTGGENTQYF